These 8 T cell receptor beta chains were sequenced from one sample in a study of cytomegalovirus exposure and HLA in healthy donors. 13 Jbeta primers and 60 Vbeta primers were used for the PCR. Profiled with immunoSEQ multiplex PCR; TCRdb holds only in-frame clones, not every one. The table shows about 180,000 clones, with around 80% occurring only once. Sequencing was carried out using PBMCs. These receptors were obtained from a woman aged 25 to 39 in good health and CMV-seropositive.

The chain's CDR3 is CSVVGTGEAEQYF. The CDR3 bases are TGCAGCGTTGTGGGGACAGGGGAAGCCGAGCAGTACTTC. This chain links TRBV29-1 with TRBJ2-7; 10 nucleotides match TRBD1. V dropped 4 bases and J dropped 6; count of bases not matched to a gene: 6. The CDR3 spans 13 residues. Germline CDR1 SQVTM, CDR2 ANQGSEA.

The chain recombines TRBV7-2 with TRBJ1-2; TRBD1 aligns across 8 bases. V was pared by 4 bases and J by 5 bases, with 9 bases of the junction left unmatched. CDR3 length equals 15 residues. Germline loops: CDR1 SGHTA, CDR2 FQGNSA. The CDR3 nucleotides are TGTGCCAGCAGCTCCCCTGGACAGGGATTTTATGGCTACACCTTC. Translated, it gives CASSSPGQGFYGYTF.

This chain uses TRBV5-6 with TRBJ1-2; 7 bases line up with TRBD1. J was trimmed by 6 bases and V by 5 bases; bases with no gene match: 10. The germline gives CDR1 SGHDT, CDR2 YYEEEE. This CDR3 has 14 amino acids. The CDR3 sequence is CASSSLQGSNGYTF. The CDR3 DNA is TGTGCCAGCAGTTCGCTACAGGGGTCCAATGGCTACACCTTC.

The chain employs TRBV28 and TRBJ2-7; tentatively, D is TRBD1 (5 bases). The germline V and J ends were trimmed by 5 bases and 3 bases, with 8 bases remaining between them. The CDR3 runs to 12 residues. CDR1 and CDR2 (germline): MDHEN, SYDVKM. The CDR3 nucleotides read TGTGCCAGCAGTCCCGACAGCTACGAGCAGTACTTC. Translation gives CASSPDSYEQYF.

The genes are TRBV2 and TRBJ2-2; TRBD1 might be the D (6 bases). Trimming stripped 4 bases from V and 2 bases from J, with 14 bases between. Germline CDR1 SNHLY, CDR2 FYNNEI. The CDR3 has 16 residues. This chain's CDR3 is CASSVAGTTNTGELFF. The CDR3 coding sequence is TGTGCCAGCAGTGTAGCCGGGACAACCAACACCGGGGAGCTGTTTTTT.

The V and J genes are TRBV30 and TRBJ1-5; D might be TRBD1 (5 bases). This CDR3 region has 19 residues. V lost 1 base and J lost 2, with 24 bases in between. Germline CDR1 reads GTSNPN; CDR2 reads SVGIG (reference sequence). The CDR3 DNA reads TGTGCCTGGAGTGCCCGAACCTGGGACTCTCGCGGGGGCAATCAGCCCCAGCATTTT. Residues: CAWSARTWDSRGGNQPQHF.

V is TRBV9 and J is TRBJ1-2; 7 nucleotides align to TRBD1. The germline CDR1 and CDR2 sequences are SGDLS and YYNGEE. The length of the CDR3 is 14 residues. Trimming removed 3 bases from V and 7 bases from J; junction bases left unmatched: 9. CDR3 sequence (DNA): TGTGCCAGCAGCGCCTCAGGGGGTGCGTTTGGCTACACCTTC. Amino acid sequence: CASSASGGAFGYTF. The whole variable domain, remainder taken from reference TRBV9 and TRBJ1-2, is DSGVTQTPKHLITATGQRVTLRCSPRSGDLSVYWYQQSLDQGLQFLIQYYNGEERAKGNILERFSAQQFPDLHSELNLSSLELGDSALYFCASSASGGAFGYTFGSGTRLTVV.

This clone was counted once. The chain has TRBV6-5 and TRBJ1-4; D is uncertain. The CDR3 extends over 13 amino acids. Germline V gene data show CDR1 as MNHEY and CDR2 as SVGAGI. With 6 bases removed from V and 2 bases from J, the gap between germline ends came to 7 bases. CDR3 region: CASSDWTNEKLFF. In DNA, the CDR3 is TGTGCCAGCAGCGACTGGACTAATGAAAAACTGTTTTTT.